A selection of T cell receptor beta chains follows, all from one sample in a study of T cells in Graves' hyperthyroidism and ophthalmopathy. MiXCR, run by TCRdb on the multiplex PCR reads, gives a single entry per CDR3 protein. The table lists a few hundred thousand distinct CDR3 sequences, 35% to 55% of them singletons, with around 7.7% in the top ten. Input material: peripheral blood or thyroid tissue (not recorded which). The receptors were sampled from a young woman with Graves' hyperthyroidism. Both conserved end residues are part of each CDR3. The D gene is left open where the match is weak.

cdr3_aa	v_call	d_call
CASSLGHRGWGYTF	TRBV7-2	-
CASSPLGTSGEQYF	TRBV2	TRBD2
CASSFPVQGGNTEAFF	TRBV7-3	-
CASSKGTGGQGEQYF	TRBV6-6	TRBD1
CASSPGTSLNTGELFF	TRBV11-3	TRBD2
CASSTTTGANVLTF	TRBV6-5	-
CASSIGDRGPLDSNQPQHF	TRBV19	TRBD1
CASSFRVGKLFF	TRBV12-3/TRBV12-4	-
CASGTFDNSPLHF	TRBV27	-
CATSTFGLAGTYEQYF	TRBV15	TRBD2
CASTESSAAGDTQYF	TRBV19	-
CASSARGTDTQYF	TRBV7-3	-
CASSVSETEAFF	TRBV9	-
CASSPTGGGSQYF	TRBV7-9	-
CASSQLVGNTEAFF	TRBV2	-
CASSSQGTVHEQYF	TRBV27	TRBD1
CASSLQLGDTQYF	TRBV4-1	-
CAILTPDRGNNSPLHF	TRBV2	TRBD1
CASSYLHASSYEQYF	TRBV7-2	-
CASSSPGGASGDTQYF	TRBV6-5	TRBD2
CASSSLLDTEAFF	TRBV27	-
CASSPGAGAFF	TRBV12-3/TRBV12-4	-
CAISESNGDRVKNTGELFF	TRBV10-3	TRBD1
CASSWGQGGDEQFF	TRBV5-1	TRBD1
CASSLAPSSGNTIYF	TRBV12-3/TRBV12-4	-
CASSQVGVRTDTQYF	TRBV9	-
CASSSSEQGAFF	TRBV5-1	-
CASSQGTRRGGYGYTF	TRBV7-8	-
CASGDRNTEAFF	TRBV19	-
CASSRRVSYGYTF	TRBV12-3/TRBV12-4	-
CASNTQGLLQGLAGMDTQYF	TRBV2	TRBD2
CASSVAEGGAEAFF	TRBV9	-
CASIGTAGGYGYTF	TRBV9	-
CASSSTRLAGADEQYF	TRBV7-9	TRBD2
CASSPPPTGLGGELFF	TRBV2	TRBD1
CASSLPGIRYGYTF	TRBV5-6	-
CATRRQKDTGELFF	TRBV13	-
CASSRGQGINEKLFF	TRBV7-6	TRBD1
CASSQTQRAYNEQFF	TRBV7-9	-
CSGGQAATGELFF	TRBV29-1	TRBD1
CSVEPTSGGEQYF	TRBV29-1	TRBD1
CASKAAGYSYEQFF	TRBV2	-
CATSDLHGPRNEHF	TRBV24-1	-